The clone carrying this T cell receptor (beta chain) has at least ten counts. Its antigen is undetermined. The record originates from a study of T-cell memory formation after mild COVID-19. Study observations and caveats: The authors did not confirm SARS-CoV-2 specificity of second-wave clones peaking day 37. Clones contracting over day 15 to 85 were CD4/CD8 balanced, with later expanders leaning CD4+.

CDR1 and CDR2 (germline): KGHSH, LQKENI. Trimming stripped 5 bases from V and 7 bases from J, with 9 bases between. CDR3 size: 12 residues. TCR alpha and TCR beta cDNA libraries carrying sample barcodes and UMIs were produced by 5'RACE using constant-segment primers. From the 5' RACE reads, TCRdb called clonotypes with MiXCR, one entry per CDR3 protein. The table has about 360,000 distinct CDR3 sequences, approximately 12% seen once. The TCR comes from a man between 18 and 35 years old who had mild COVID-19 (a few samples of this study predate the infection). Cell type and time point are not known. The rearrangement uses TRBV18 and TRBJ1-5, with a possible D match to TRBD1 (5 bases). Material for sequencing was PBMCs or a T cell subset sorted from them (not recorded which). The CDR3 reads CASSTGGQPQHF. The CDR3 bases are TGTGCCAGCTCAACAGGTGGACAGCCCCAGCATTTT.